This record concerns one TCR beta chain sequence. The data were obtained in a study of blood T cell repertoires in COVID-19. Overall study context: Collection of acute and convalescent COVID-19 samples took place in the United States, Italy and Spain. Sample material is recorded as cDNA or gDNA derived from T cells, B-cell-depleted T cells, or PBMCs.

As processed by the authors: For nucleated cells, counts were estimated from reference gene primer amplification. Some clones are missing from TCRdb's copy, which holds only in-frame ones; the method was immunoSEQ multiplex PCR. V and J calls and clone size come straight from that table; D and trimming were deduced from the DNA. The profile shows fewer than 60,000 clones, around 83% of them singletons. This CDR3 spans 15 amino acids. Germline assignment: CDR1 WSHSY and CDR2 SAAADI. V shed 4 bases and J shed 4 bases, with 14 bases lying between them. This clonotype was obtained from a human donor in a cohort sampled during active COVID-19. The V gene is TRBV10-2, the J gene TRBJ1-5; D is perhaps TRBD1 (5 bases). Sequencing input: peripheral blood. The CDR3 loop is CASSVSYQGNQPQHF. Here the CDR3 DNA reads TGCGCCAGCAGTGTCTCGTACCAGGGAAATCAGCCCCAGCATTTT.